The rows below give T cell receptor beta chains drawn from one sample of a study of Graves' ophthalmopathy and Graves' hyperthyroidism. TCRdb called the multiplex PCR reads again in MiXCR, with one record for every CDR3 protein. The sample contains 300,000 to 400,000 distinct CDR3 sequences, 15% to 20% of which appear only once. The source material was peripheral blood. The receptor set was obtained from an adult woman with stable Graves' hyperthyroidism. The CDR3 runs from the conserved cysteine through the conserved F or W. Fields, in order: J gene, V gene, D gene, clone size, CDR3 length, CDR3 DNA, CDR3 protein. The D gene is left open where the match is weak. Size is omitted from some rows. Given values are once, few, many or a class for expanded clones.

TRBJ1-1 | TRBV20-1 | TRBD1 | many | 14 | TGCAGTGCTAGGGGTAGGGGGCTTTATACTGAAGCTTTCTTT | CSARGRGLYTEAFF
TRBJ1-5 | TRBV12-3/TRBV12-4 | NA | many | 16 | TGTGCCAGCAGTCCCCTGGGGGAGGATCGGCATCAGCCCCAGCATTTT | CASSPLGEDRHQPQHF
TRBJ2-7 | TRBV28 | TRBD1 | many | 12 | TGTGCCAGCGGAGGGACAGGGAACGAGCAGTACTTC | CASGGTGNEQYF
TRBJ2-3 | TRBV6-2/TRBV6-3 | TRBD1 | NA | 14 | TGTGCCAGCAGTCGGACAGGGGCGACAGATAAGCAGTATTTT | CASSRTGATDKQYF
TRBJ1-5 | TRBV6-2/TRBV6-3 | NA | once | 11 | TGTGCCAGCAGGCGAGACCTCTACCAGCATTTT | CASRRDLYQHF
TRBJ2-7 | TRBV10-3 | NA | many | 12 | TGTGCCATCTCGCCGAGGGCCTACGAGCAGTACTTC | CAISPRAYEQYF
TRBJ1-1 | TRBV30 | NA | many | 14 | TGTGCCTGGAGTTTCGGGGGGCTAATCACTGAAGCTTTCTTT | CAWSFGGLITEAFF
TRBJ2-2 | TRBV18 | TRBD1 | few | 16 | TGTGCCAGCTCACATTTTAGGGACAGCGACACCGGGGAGCTGTTTTTT | CASSHFRDSDTGELFF
TRBJ2-5 | TRBV20-1 | NA | few | 18 | TGCAGTGCTAGAGATTCACCCCCTTGGGAGGCCATACGGAAAAGGGCTCACTTC | CSARDSPPWEAIRKRAHF
TRBJ2-7 | TRBV11-2 | TRBD2 | many | 16 | TGTGCCAGCACCGATTACGGGACTAGCGGGAGAAGGGAGCAGTACTTC | CASTDYGTSGRREQYF
TRBJ2-7 | TRBV4-1 | TRBD2 | many | 15 | TGCGCCAGCAGCCCCAGCGGGAGTTTCACCTACGAGCAGTACTTC | CASSPSGSFTYEQYF
TRBJ2-2 | TRBV2 | TRBD1 | many | 14 | TGTGCCAGCATGGCCGGGACAGGGACCGGGGAGCTGTTTTTT | CASMAGTGTGELFF
TRBJ2-2 | TRBV4-2 | TRBD1 | many | 15 | TGTGCCAGCAGCCAACCGGGACAGGGGGCCGGGGAGCTGTTTTTT | CASSQPGQGAGELFF
TRBJ1-5 | TRBV10-1 | NA | many | 11 | TGCGCCCGGCCAAAGAATCAGCCCCAGCATTTT | CARPKNQPQHF
TRBJ2-7 | TRBV6-2/TRBV6-3 | TRBD2 | many | 16 | TGTGCCAGCAGTTACATTACTAGCGGGAGAGGTTACGAGCAGTACTTC | CASSYITSGRGYEQYF
TRBJ2-5 | TRBV12-3/TRBV12-4 | NA | NA | 17 | TGTGCCAGCAGTTTAGCGGAAGGCGGGATAGAGATAGAGACCCAGTACTTC | CASSLAEGGIEIETQYF
TRBJ2-5 | TRBV3-1 | NA | many | 14 | TGTGCCAGCAGCCACAGGGTTTCCCAAGAGACCCAGTACTTC | CASSHRVSQETQYF
TRBJ1-2 | TRBV10-3 | NA | many | 12 | TGTGCCATCAGTAAAGAGGGACACGCCGACACCTTC | CAISKEGHADTF
TRBJ1-5 | TRBV27 | NA | many | 14 | TGTGCCAGCAGTTTTGACGGATCTTCGATGCCCCAGCATTTT | CASSFDGSSMPQHF
TRBJ2-4 | TRBV28 | TRBD2 | many | 15 | TGTGCCAGCAGTTCCCAAGCGGGAGGGCCTAACATTCAGTACTTC | CASSSQAGGPNIQYF
TRBJ2-2 | TRBV5-1 | NA | many | 16 | TGCGCCAGCAGCTTACGAGCTAGCGCGAACACCGGGGAGCTGTTTTTT | CASSLRASANTGELFF
TRBJ1-5 | TRBV13 | TRBD1 | few | 18 | TGTGCCAGCAGCTTATCCCCCGGGACAGTTTATAGCAATCAGCCCCAGCATTTT | CASSLSPGTVYSNQPQHF
TRBJ1-1 | TRBV28 | NA | NA | 15 | TGTGCCAGCAGTCGTAAGGGGGTGACGAACACTGAAGCTTTCTTT | CASSRKGVTNTEAFF
TRBJ1-2 | TRBV30 | NA | many | 13 | TGTGCCTTCTATACAGGGTGGGACTATGGCTACACCTTC | CAFYTGWDYGYTF
TRBJ2-5 | TRBV20-1 | NA | many | 11 | TGCAGTGCAATGGGACAAGAGACCCAGTACTTC | CSAMGQETQYF
TRBJ1-1 | TRBV28 | TRBD1 | many | 13 | TGTGCCACCCGGGACAGCAGGAACACTGAAGCTTTCTTT | CATRDSRNTEAFF
TRBJ2-7 | TRBV18 | NA | few | 15 | TGTGCCAGCTCACGAAAGGTGGAGGGGGCGTACGAGCAGTACTTC | CASSRKVEGAYEQYF
TRBJ2-7 | TRBV29-1 | TRBD1 | many | 15 | TGCAGCGTGGAACTAGGGACAGGGAGACGGTACGAGCAGTACTTC | CSVELGTGRRYEQYF
TRBJ2-5 | TRBV3-1 | NA | many | 13 | TGTGCCAGCAGCCAAGAGGACAGAAAGACCCAGTACTTC | CASSQEDRKTQYF
TRBJ1-2 | TRBV30 | NA | NA | 16 | TGTGCCTGGATCCCCGTGAGCGGGTGGGGTACCTATGGCTACACCTTC | CAWIPVSGWGTYGYTF
TRBJ2-7 | TRBV19 | NA | many | 18 | TGTGCCAGTAGTCGGGCTATAGCGTCCGGGACACCCTCCTACGAGCAGTACTTC | CASSRAIASGTPSYEQYF
TRBJ1-1 | TRBV6-1 | NA | NA | 15 | TGTGCCAGCACCCGTGATGGACACCCGAACACTGAAGCTTTCTTT | CASTRDGHPNTEAFF
TRBJ1-2 | TRBV5-6 | NA | many | 12 | TGTGCCAGCAGCTCAACAGACTATGGCTACACCTTC | CASSSTDYGYTF
TRBJ1-5 | TRBV12-3/TRBV12-4 | NA | NA | 15 | TGTGCCAGCAGTTTATGGGGTGAGGGCAATCAGCCCCAGCATTTT | CASSLWGEGNQPQHF
TRBJ1-2 | TRBV12-3/TRBV12-4 | NA | many | 14 | TGTGCCAGCAGTTTAGCGCATTTGGCTCGCGGCTACACCTTC | CASSLAHLARGYTF
TRBJ2-7 | TRBV20-1 | TRBD1 | NA | 15 | TGCAGTGCTACTAGAGGTTTGAACAGGGGGTACGAGCAGTACTTC | CSATRGLNRGYEQYF
TRBJ1-5 | TRBV12-3/TRBV12-4 | TRBD1 | many | 16 | TGTGCCAGCAGTTTTCGGGCAGGGGGCGTAAATCAGCCCCAGCATTTT | CASSFRAGGVNQPQHF
TRBJ1-2 | TRBV12-3/TRBV12-4 | NA | NA | 14 | TGTGCCAGCAGTTTAGGAGAGACATCCTATGGCTACACCTTC | CASSLGETSYGYTF
TRBJ2-7 | TRBV28 | NA | many | 14 | TGTGCCAGCAGTATTAACAAGGACCCCATCGAGCAGTACTTC | CASSINKDPIEQYF
TRBJ2-7 | TRBV4-1 | TRBD2 | many | 14 | TGCGCCAGCAGCCAAGACGGGAGGGCCAACGAGCAGTACTTC | CASSQDGRANEQYF
TRBJ2-7 | TRBV7-2 | TRBD2 | many | 15 | TGTGCCAGCAGCTTAGTAGGCGGGGGGGGTTGGGAGCAGTACTTC | CASSLVGGGGWEQYF
TRBJ2-7 | TRBV19 | TRBD2 | many | 14 | TGTGCCAGTAGTCCTTCACTAGCGGGATACGAGCAGTACTTC | CASSPSLAGYEQYF
TRBJ1-1 | TRBV6-5 | TRBD1 | many | 16 | TGTGCCAGCAGTTATGCCCGAATGACAGGGGGCACTGAAGCTTTCTTT | CASSYARMTGGTEAFF
TRBJ1-1 | TRBV11-2 | NA | many | 13 | TGTGCCAGCAGCCCATTAGGACGGGTTGAAGCTTTCTTT | CASSPLGRVEAFF
TRBJ1-2 | TRBV7-9 | TRBD1 | many | 14 | TGTGCCAGCAGCTTGGGCCAGGGGGCGAATGGCTACACCTTC | CASSLGQGANGYTF
TRBJ2-2 | TRBV6-2/TRBV6-3 | NA | many | 15 | TGTGCCAGCAGTAGGAGGGACTTTTACACCGGGGAGCTGTTTTTT | CASSRRDFYTGELFF
TRBJ1-2 | TRBV27 | NA | many | 14 | TGTGCCAGCAGTTTTGTGGGGCCTAACTATGGCTACACCTTC | CASSFVGPNYGYTF
TRBJ1-2 | TRBV20-1 | TRBD1 | many | 12 | TGCAGTGCCAACGGACAGGGAGGAGGCTACACCTTC | CSANGQGGGYTF
TRBJ2-7 | TRBV3-1 | TRBD2 | many | 15 | TGTGCCAGCAGCCAAATCTCAGCGGGAGGTTACGAGCAGTACTTC | CASSQISAGGYEQYF
TRBJ2-7 | TRBV7-2 | TRBD1 | many | 14 | TGTGCCAGCACCCCGACAGGGGGCCCCTACGAGCAGTACTTC | CASTPTGGPYEQYF
TRBJ2-7 | TRBV12-3/TRBV12-4 | TRBD2 | many | 16 | TGTGCCAGCACTAGGGAGGGGCTAGCGGGAGTCTACGAGCAGTACTTC | CASTREGLAGVYEQYF
TRBJ1-5 | TRBV12-3/TRBV12-4 | NA | many | 12 | TGTGCCAGCAGAAGCCCAAATCAGCCCCAGCATTTT | CASRSPNQPQHF
TRBJ2-5 | TRBV7-2 | NA | many | 13 | TGTGCCAGCACCAAGAGGGATCAAGAGACCCAGTACTTC | CASTKRDQETQYF
TRBJ1-6 | TRBV10-3 | TRBD1 | many | 16 | TGTGCCATCAGCGATGGACGGACAGGTGTCAATTCACCCCTCCACTTT | CAISDGRTGVNSPLHF
TRBJ2-7 | TRBV5-5 | NA | many | 15 | TGTGCCAGCAGCTTGGGGGGTATCGGGCCCTACGAGCAGTACTTC | CASSLGGIGPYEQYF
TRBJ1-2 | TRBV10-2 | NA | many | 14 | TGCGCCAGCAGTGAGCCAAGGACACGCTATGGCTACACCTTC | CASSEPRTRYGYTF
TRBJ2-2 | TRBV11-1 | NA | many | 17 | TGTGCCAGCAGCTTACCCGAACAGGGAGGGGACACCGGGGAGCTGTTTTTT | CASSLPEQGGDTGELFF
TRBJ2-5 | TRBV12-3/TRBV12-4 | TRBD1 | NA | 16 | TGTGCCAGCAGTTTAGCGTGGACAGGGTTACAAGAGACCCAGTACTTC | CASSLAWTGLQETQYF
TRBJ2-7 | TRBV29-1 | NA | many | 10 | TGCAGCGTTGGAGAAAACGAGCAGTACTTC | CSVGENEQYF